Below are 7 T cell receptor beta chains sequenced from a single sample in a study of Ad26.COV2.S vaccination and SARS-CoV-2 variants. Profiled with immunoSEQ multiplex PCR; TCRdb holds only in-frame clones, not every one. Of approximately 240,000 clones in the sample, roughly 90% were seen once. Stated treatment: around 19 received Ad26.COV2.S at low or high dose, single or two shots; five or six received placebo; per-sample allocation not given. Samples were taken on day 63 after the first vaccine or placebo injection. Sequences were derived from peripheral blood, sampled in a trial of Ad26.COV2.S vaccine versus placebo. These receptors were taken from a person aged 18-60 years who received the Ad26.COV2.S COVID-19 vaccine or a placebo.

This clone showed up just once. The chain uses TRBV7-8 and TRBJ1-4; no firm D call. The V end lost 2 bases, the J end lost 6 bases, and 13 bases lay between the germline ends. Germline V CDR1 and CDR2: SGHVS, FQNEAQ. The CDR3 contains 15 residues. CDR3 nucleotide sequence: TGTGCCAGCAGCTTACCGGCAGGAGGGTATGAAAAACTGTTTTTT. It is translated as CASSLPAGGYEKLFF.

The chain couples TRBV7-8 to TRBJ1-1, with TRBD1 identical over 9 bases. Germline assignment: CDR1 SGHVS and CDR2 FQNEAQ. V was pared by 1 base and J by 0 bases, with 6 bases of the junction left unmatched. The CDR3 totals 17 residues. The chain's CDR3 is CASSLDTGGWMNTEAFF. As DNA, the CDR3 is TGTGCCAGCAGCTTAGATACAGGGGGCTGGATGAACACTGAAGCTTTCTTT.

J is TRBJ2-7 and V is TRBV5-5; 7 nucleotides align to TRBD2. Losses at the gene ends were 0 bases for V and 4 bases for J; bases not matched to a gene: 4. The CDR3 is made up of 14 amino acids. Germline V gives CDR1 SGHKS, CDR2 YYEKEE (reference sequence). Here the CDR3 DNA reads TGTGCCAGCAGCTTGGGGGGGACTACATACGAGCAGTACTTC. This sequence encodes CASSLGGTTYEQYF.

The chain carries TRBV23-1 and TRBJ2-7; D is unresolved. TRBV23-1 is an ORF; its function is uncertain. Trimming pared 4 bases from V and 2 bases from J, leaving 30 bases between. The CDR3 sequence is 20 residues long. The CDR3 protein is CASSRGPRLALFSSAYEQYF. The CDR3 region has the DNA TGCGCCAGCAGTCGCGGCCCGCGATTGGCGCTCTTCAGCTCGGCCTACGAGCAGTACTTC.

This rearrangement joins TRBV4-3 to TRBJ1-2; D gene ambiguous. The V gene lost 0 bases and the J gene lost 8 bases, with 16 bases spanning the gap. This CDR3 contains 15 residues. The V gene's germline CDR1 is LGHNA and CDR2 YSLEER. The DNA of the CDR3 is TGCGCCAGCAGCCAAGATTTGGGCGGCCTGGGCGGCTACACCTTC. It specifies CASSQDLGGLGGYTF.

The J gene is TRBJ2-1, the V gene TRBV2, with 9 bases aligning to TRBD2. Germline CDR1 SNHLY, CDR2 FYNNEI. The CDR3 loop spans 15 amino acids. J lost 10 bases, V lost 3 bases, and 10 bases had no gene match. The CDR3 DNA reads TGTGCCAGCAGTGACTTGACTAGCGGCGGGGGGGAGCAGTTCTTC. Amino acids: CASSDLTSGGGEQFF.

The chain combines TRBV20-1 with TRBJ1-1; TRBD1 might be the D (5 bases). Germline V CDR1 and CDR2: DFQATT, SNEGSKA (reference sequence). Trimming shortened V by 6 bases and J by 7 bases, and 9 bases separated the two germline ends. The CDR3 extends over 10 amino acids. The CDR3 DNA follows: TGCAGTGCGATCGACAGTGAAGCTTTCTTT. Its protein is CSAIDSEAFF.